These 13 T cell receptor beta chains were all obtained from the same sample, sequenced in a study of identical twins. Using its own MiXCR run on the 5' RACE reads, TCRdb lists one record per CDR3 protein. The sample yields about 250,000 distinct CDR3 sequences, 7.5% seen once. The same sample was also studied in work on yellow fever vaccine responses in identical twins.

The specimen was CD8+ T cells sorted from blood. The receptors derive from a woman under 30 in good health.

This chain uses TRBV27 with TRBJ1-3; D possibly corresponds to TRBD1 (5 bases). The ends were cut back, 6 bases at V and 2 bases at J, with 26 bases in the middle. The CDR3 spans 19 residues. CDR1 is MNHEY, CDR2 SMNVEV, per germline (reference sequence). CDR3 in amino acids: CASSPPPLGGSGPGNTIYF. The DNA of the CDR3 is TGTGCCAGCAGCCCCCCTCCGTTGGGGGGGTCAGGACCTGGAAACACCATATATTTT.

This clonotype was found a few times. This rearrangement joins TRBV28 to TRBJ2-3, with 8 positions matching TRBD1. This CDR3 comprises 16 residues. Unmatched junction bases numbered 11, after V lost 6 bases and J lost 3 bases. Germline V gene sequence: CDR1 MDHEN, CDR2 SYDVKM. CDR3 nucleotide sequence: TGTGCCAGCAGCCCCCCTCGGACAGGGAGAACAGATACGCAGTATTTT. This sequence encodes CASSPPRTGRTDTQYF.

V is TRBV19 and J is TRBJ2-1, with D perhaps matching TRBD2 (6 bases). The V end was cut by 1 base, the J end by 0 bases, with 10 bases between. Germline V gene data show CDR1 as LNHDA and CDR2 as SQIVND (reference sequence). The CDR3 consists of 16 residues. The CDR3 DNA reads TGTGCCAGTAGTATAGTGTCGGGAGTCTCCTACAATGAGCAGTTCTTC. This gives the protein CASSIVSGVSYNEQFF.

V usage is TRBV4-2 and J usage is TRBJ2-5; possible D gene TRBD2, 5 bases. CDR1 LGHNA and CDR2 YNFKEQ come from the germline V gene. V was shortened by 0 bases and J by 4 bases, with 21 bases between the two germline ends. The CDR3 extends over 18 amino acids. In DNA, the CDR3 is TGTGCCAGCAGCCAAGATAAGTTAGGAGGAGCCCGACTAGAGACCCAGTACTTC. Translation: CASSQDKLGGARLETQYF.

CDR3 loop: CASSLNGRSTDTQYF. CDR3 sequence (DNA): TGTGCCAGCAGCTTAAACGGGAGGAGCACAGATACGCAGTATTTT. The J gene is TRBJ2-3, the V gene TRBV7-9; 7 positions match TRBD2. This CDR3 is 15 amino acids long. Germline trimming cut 2 bases from V and 0 bases from J; bases unmatched to any gene: 2. The germline V gene has CDR1 SEHNR and CDR2 FQNEAQ (reference sequence).

This clonotype was seen at least ten times. This chain links TRBV7-8 with TRBJ2-7; D is uncertain. CDR3 size: 11 residues. Germline V gives CDR1 SGHVS, CDR2 FQNEAQ. The V end lost 1 base, the J end lost 3 bases, and 1 base lay between the germline ends. DNA of the CDR3: TGTGCCAGCAGCTTAGTCTACGAGCAGTACTTC. Encoded protein: CASSLVYEQYF.

The V gene is TRBV5-6, the J gene TRBJ2-2; D may match TRBD1 or TRBD2 (5 bases each). V was shortened by 0 bases and J by 2 bases, with 17 bases between the two germline ends. This CDR3 region has 18 residues. Germline CDR1 and CDR2: SGHDT and YYEEEE. The CDR3 sequence: CASSLDLAGGVNTGELFF. Written as DNA, the CDR3 is TGTGCCAGCAGCTTGGATCTAGCTGGGGGTGTAAACACCGGGGAGCTGTTTTTT.

This chain joins TRBV27 and TRBJ1-2; 10 nucleotides agree with TRBD1. This CDR3 has 14 residues. Germline values: CDR1 MNHEY, CDR2 SMNVEV (reference sequence). V dropped 6 bases and J dropped 8; count of bases not matched to a gene: 9. The CDR3 nucleotides read TGTGCCAGCAGCCCGGGACAGGGGATCCGCGGCTACACCTTC. Amino acid sequence: CASSPGQGIRGYTF.

This clonotype was counted only a few times. This chain links TRBV27 with TRBJ1-1; D unresolved. From germline, CDR1 is MNHEY and CDR2 SMNVEV (reference sequence). The germline V and J ends were trimmed by 7 bases and 4 bases, with 13 bases remaining between them. This CDR3 comprises 13 residues. The CDR3 is CASTTGVGTEAFF. The CDR3 nucleotides are TGTGCCAGCACTACGGGCGTCGGCACTGAAGCTTTCTTT.

CDR3 protein: CASSLGQRYNEQFF. CDR3 nucleotide sequence: TGTGCCAGCAGCTTAGGGCAGAGGTACAATGAGCAGTTCTTC. This chain connects TRBV7-6 to TRBJ2-1, with D unresolved. With 1 base removed from V and 4 bases from J, the gap between germline ends came to 8 bases. The CDR3 has 14 amino acids. Per germline, CDR1 SGHVS and CDR2 FNYEAQ.

This rearrangement joins TRBV2 to TRBJ2-3; no reliable D call. The CDR3 extends over 10 amino acids. Trimming stripped 7 bases from V and 7 bases from J, with 6 bases between. Germline V gene lookup returns CDR1 SNHLY and CDR2 FYNNEI. CDR3 in DNA: TGTGCCAGCAAGGGTTATACGCAGTATTTT. Amino acid sequence: CASKGYTQYF.

This clonotype showed up just a few times. The V gene is TRBV5-5, the J gene TRBJ2-3, with D possibly being TRBD1 or TRBD2 (5 bases each). CDR3 length: 17 residues. The ends were cut back, 0 bases at V and 0 bases at J, with 14 bases in the middle. The germline V gene has CDR1 SGHKS and CDR2 YYEKEE (reference sequence). DNA for the CDR3: TGTGCCAGCAGCTTGGCCGGGGCGGTTACTAGCACAGATACGCAGTATTTT. Protein sequence: CASSLAGAVTSTDTQYF.

V usage is TRBV12-3 or TRBV12-4 and J usage is TRBJ2-2; the D is unclear. The CDR3 consists of 17 residues. V lost 11 bases to trimming and J lost 5 bases, with 27 bases between them. CDR3 DNA sequence: TGTGCCTGCTGTTGGTTGAGTGGGCCAGTTACTACCGGGGAGCTGTTTTTT. This sequence encodes CACCWLSGPVTTGELFF.